In this sample, the clone carrying this T cell receptor (beta chain) turned up once. The antigen remains undetermined. The method was immunoSEQ multiplex PCR; TCRdb's version includes in-frame clones alone and lacks a portion of them. The table has 54,000 or so clones, over 75% seen once. The V segment lost 4 bases and the J segment 4 bases; nucleotides outside the gene matches: 18. CDR1 is LGHNA, CDR2 YNFKEQ, per germline. The CDR3 has 18 amino acids. These data originate in a study of OX40 agonist ivuxolimab in advanced cancers. Study-level points and caveats: Some of the nonresponding patients also showed low levels of normalized T-cell clonal expansion. Expanded clones belonging to CD8+ T cells outnumbered, on average, those of CD4+.

The clonotype was recovered from an adult with an advanced solid tumor such as melanoma, head and neck, liver or kidney cancer. The chain has TRBV4-2 and TRBJ2-7; 8 bases map to TRBD2. The sample here was CD4+ or CD8+ T cells sorted from blood, taken in a trial of the OX40 agonist ivuxolimab. In DNA, the CDR3 is TGTGCCAGCAGCCCAACTTGGATTGGTAGCGGGATCCTTTACGAGCAGTACTTC. It codes for CASSPTWIGSGILYEQYF.